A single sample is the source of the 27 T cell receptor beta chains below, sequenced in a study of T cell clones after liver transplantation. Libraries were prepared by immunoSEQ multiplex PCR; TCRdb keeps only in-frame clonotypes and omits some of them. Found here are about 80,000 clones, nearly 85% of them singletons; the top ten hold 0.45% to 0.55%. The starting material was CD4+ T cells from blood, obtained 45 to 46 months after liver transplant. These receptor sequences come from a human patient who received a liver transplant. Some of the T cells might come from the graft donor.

CDR3 region: CASSPGNTNQPQHF. The DNA of the CDR3 is TGTGCCAGCAGCCCAGGGAATACCAATCAGCCCCAGCATTTT. The chain recombines TRBV6-5 with TRBJ1-5; tentative D call: TRBD1 (5 bases). Germline V gene lookup returns CDR1 MNHEY and CDR2 SVGAGI. V was cut by 6 bases and J by 3 bases, with 12 bases left in between. This CDR3 has 14 residues.

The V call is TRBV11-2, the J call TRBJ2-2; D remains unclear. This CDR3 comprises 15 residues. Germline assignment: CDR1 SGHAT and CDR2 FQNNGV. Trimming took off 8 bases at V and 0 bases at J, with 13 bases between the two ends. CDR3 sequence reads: CASQSGRANTGELFF. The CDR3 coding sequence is TGTGCCAGCCAATCAGGACGGGCGAACACCGGGGAGCTGTTTTTT.

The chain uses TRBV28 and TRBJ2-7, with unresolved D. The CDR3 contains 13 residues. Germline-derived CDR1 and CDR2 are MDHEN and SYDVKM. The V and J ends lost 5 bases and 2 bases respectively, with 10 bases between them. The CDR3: CASSQSSPYEQYF. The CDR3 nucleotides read TGTGCCAGCAGTCAGAGTTCCCCCTACGAGCAGTACTTC.

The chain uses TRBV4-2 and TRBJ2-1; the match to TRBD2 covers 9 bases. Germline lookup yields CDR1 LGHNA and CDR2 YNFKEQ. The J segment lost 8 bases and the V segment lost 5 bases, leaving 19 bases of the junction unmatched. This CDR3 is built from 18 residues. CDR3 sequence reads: CASSSRDLRGGPADEQFF. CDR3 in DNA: TGTGCCAGCAGCTCCCGGGACCTGCGGGGGGGTCCGGCGGATGAGCAGTTCTTC.

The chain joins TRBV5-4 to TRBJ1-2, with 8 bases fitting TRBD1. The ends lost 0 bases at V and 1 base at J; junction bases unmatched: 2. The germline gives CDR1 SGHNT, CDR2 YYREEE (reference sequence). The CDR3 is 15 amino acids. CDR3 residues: CASSLDRGSNYGYTF. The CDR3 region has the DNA TGTGCCAGCAGCTTGGACAGGGGGAGTAACTATGGCTACACCTTC. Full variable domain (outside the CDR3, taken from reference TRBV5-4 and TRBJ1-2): ETGVTQSPTHLIKTRGQQVTLRCSSQSGHNTVSWYQQALGQGPQFIFQYYREEENGRGNFPPRFSGLQFPNYSSELNVNALELDDSALYLCASSLDRGSNYGYTFGSGTRLTVV.

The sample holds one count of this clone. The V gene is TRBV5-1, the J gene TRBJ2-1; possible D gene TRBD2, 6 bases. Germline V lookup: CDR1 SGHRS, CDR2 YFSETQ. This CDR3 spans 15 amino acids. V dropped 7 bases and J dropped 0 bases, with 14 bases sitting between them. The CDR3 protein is CASGPTGASYNEQFF. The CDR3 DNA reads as TGCGCCAGCGGGCCAACGGGAGCCTCCTACAATGAGCAGTTCTTC. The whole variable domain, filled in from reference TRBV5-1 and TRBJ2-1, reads KAGVTQTPRYLIKTRGQQVTLSCSPISGHRSVSWYQQTPGQGLQFLFEYFSETQRNKGNFPGRFSGRQFSNSRSEMNVSTLELGDSALYLCASGPTGASYNEQFFGPGTRLTVL.

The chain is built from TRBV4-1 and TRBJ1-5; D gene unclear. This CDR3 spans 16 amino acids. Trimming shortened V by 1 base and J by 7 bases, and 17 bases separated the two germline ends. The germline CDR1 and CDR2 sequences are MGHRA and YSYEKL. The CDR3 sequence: CASSQVAGMESQPQHF. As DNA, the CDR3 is TGCGCCAGCAGCCAAGTTGCCGGGATGGAGAGCCAGCCCCAGCATTTT.

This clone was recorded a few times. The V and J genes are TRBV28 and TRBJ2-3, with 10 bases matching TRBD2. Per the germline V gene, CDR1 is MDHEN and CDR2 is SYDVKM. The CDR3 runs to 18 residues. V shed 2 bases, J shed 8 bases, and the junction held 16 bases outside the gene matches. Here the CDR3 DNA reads TGTGCCAGCAGTTTAGATCCCTCGACTAGCGGGCCAGGGGGTACGCAGTATTTT. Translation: CASSLDPSTSGPGGTQYF.

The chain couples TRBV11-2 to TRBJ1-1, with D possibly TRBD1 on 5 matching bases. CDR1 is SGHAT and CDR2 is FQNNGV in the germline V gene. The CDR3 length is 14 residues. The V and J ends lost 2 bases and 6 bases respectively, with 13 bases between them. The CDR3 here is CASSLNAIGAEAFF. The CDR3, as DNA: TGTGCCAGCAGCTTAAATGCAATAGGGGCTGAAGCTTTCTTT. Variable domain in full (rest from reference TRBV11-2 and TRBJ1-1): EAGVAQSPRYKIIEKRQSVAFWCNPISGHATLYWYQQILGQGPKLLIQFQNNGVVDDSQLPKDRFSAERLKGVDSTLKIQPAKLEDSAVYLCASSLNAIGAEAFFGQGTRLTVV.

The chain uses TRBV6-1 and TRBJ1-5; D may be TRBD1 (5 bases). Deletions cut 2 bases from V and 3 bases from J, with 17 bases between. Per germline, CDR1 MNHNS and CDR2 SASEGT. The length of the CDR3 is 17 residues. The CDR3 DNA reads TGTGCCAGCAGTGAATTGGCAGGGAGAGTCCCCAATCAGCCCCAGCATTTT. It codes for CASSELAGRVPNQPQHF.

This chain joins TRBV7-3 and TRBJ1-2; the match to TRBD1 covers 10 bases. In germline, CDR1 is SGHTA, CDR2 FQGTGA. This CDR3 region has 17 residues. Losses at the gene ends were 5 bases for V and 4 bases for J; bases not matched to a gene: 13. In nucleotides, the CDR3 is TGTGCCAGCAGCCCGGGACAGGGGCGCCACGGAGGCTATGGCTACACCTTC. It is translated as CASSPGQGRHGGYGYTF.

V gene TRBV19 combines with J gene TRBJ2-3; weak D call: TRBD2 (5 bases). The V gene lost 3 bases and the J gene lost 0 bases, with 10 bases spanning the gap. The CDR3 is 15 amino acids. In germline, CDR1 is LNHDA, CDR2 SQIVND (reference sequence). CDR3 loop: CASSISSRSTDTQYF. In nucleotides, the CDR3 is TGTGCCAGTAGTATCTCTAGCAGAAGCACAGATACGCAGTATTTT.

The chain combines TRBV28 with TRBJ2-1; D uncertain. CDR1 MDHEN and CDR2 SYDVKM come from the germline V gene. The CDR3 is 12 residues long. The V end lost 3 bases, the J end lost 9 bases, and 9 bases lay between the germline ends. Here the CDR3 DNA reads TGTGCCAGCAGTTTTGTTGTAGGTGAGCAGTTCTTC. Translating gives CASSFVVGEQFF.

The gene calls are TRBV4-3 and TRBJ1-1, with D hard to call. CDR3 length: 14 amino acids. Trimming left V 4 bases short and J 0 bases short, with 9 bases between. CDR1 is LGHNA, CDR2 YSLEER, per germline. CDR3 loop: CASSLGGLNTEAFF. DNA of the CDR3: TGCGCCAGCAGCCTCGGAGGGCTGAACACTGAAGCTTTCTTT.

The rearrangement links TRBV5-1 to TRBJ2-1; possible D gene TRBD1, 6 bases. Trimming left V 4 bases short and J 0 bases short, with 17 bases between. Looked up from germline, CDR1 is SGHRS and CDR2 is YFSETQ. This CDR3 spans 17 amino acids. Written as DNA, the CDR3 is TGCGCCAGCAGCCTCATACAGGGAGCCAGCTCCTACAATGAGCAGTTCTTC. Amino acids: CASSLIQGASSYNEQFF.

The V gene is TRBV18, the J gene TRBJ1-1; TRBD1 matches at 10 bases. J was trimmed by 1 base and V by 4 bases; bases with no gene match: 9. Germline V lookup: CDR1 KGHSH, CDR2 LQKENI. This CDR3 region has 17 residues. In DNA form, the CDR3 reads TGTGCCAGCTCACGAATACCGGGACAGGGGCCGAACACTGAAGCTTTCTTT. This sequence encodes CASSRIPGQGPNTEAFF.

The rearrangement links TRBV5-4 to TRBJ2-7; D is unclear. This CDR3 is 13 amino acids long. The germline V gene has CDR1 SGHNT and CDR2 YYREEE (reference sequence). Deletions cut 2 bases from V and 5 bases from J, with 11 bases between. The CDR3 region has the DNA TGTGCCAGCAGCTTCAGTGTTTCCAACGAGCAGTACTTC. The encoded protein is CASSFSVSNEQYF.

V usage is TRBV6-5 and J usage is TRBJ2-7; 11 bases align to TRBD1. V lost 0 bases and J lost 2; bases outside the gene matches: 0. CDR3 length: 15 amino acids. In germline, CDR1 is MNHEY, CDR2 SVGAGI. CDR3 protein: CASSYSGQGAYEQYF. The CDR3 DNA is TGTGCCAGCAGTTACTCGGGACAGGGGGCCTACGAGCAGTACTTC.

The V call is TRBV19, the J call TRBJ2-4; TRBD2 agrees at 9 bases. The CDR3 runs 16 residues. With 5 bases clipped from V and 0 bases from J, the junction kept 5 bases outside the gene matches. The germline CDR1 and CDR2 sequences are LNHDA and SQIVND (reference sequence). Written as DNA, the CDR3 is TGTGCCAGTAGTTCGGGGACTAGCCTAGCCAAAAACATTCAGTACTTC. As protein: CASSSGTSLAKNIQYF.

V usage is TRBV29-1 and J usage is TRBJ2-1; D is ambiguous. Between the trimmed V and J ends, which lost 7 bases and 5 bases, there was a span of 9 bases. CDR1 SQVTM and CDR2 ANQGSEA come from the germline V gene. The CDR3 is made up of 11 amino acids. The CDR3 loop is CSGTYNNEQFF. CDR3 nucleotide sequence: TGCAGCGGCACCTACAACAATGAGCAGTTCTTC.

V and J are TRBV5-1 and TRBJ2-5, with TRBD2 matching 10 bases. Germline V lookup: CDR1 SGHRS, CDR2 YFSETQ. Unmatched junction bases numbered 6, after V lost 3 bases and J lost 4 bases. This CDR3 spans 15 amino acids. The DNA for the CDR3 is TGCGCCAGCAGCTGGACTAGCGGAGAGGGAGAGACCCAGTACTTC. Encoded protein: CASSWTSGEGETQYF. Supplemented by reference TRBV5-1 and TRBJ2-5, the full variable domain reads KAGVTQTPRYLIKTRGQQVTLSCSPISGHRSVSWYQQTPGQGLQFLFEYFSETQRNKGNFPGRFSGRQFSNSRSEMNVSTLELGDSALYLCASSWTSGEGETQYFGPGTRLLVL.

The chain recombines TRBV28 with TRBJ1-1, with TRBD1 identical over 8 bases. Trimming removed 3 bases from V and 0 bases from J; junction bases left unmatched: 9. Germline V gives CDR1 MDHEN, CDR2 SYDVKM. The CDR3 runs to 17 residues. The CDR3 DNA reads TGTGCCAGCAGTTTCCCCCGGGGACAGGTTATGAACACTGAAGCTTTCTTT. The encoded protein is CASSFPRGQVMNTEAFF.

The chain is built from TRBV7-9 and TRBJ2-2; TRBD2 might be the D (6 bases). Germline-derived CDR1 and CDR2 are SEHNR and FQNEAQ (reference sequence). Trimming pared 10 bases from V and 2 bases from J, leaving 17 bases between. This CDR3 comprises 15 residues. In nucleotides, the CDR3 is TGTGCCACCGCTAGCGTGTGGCCTAACACCGGGGAGCTGTTTTTT. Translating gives CATASVWPNTGELFF.

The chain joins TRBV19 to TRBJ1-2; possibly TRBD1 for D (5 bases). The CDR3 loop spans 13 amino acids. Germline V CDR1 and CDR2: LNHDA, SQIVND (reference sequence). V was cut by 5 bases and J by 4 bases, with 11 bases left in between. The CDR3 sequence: CASSLSDSYGYTF. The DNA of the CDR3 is TGTGCCAGTAGTCTCTCCGACAGCTATGGCTACACCTTC.

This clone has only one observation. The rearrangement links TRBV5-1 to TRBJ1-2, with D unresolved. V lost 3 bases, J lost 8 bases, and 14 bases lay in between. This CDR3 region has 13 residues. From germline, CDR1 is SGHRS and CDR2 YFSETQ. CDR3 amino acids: CASSSISDSGYTF. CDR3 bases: TGCGCCAGCAGCTCCATAAGCGACTCCGGCTACACCTTC.

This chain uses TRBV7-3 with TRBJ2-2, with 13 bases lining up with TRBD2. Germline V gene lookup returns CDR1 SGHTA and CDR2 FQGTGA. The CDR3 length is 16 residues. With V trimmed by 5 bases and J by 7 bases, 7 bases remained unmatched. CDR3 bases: TGTGCCAGCAGCAGCGGACTAGCGGGAGTTGTCGGGGAGCTGTTTTTT. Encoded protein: CASSSGLAGVVGELFF.

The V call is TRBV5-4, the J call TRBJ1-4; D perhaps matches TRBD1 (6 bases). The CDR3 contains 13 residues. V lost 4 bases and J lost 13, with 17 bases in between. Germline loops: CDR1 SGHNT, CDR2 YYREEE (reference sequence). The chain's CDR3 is CASSGGSGTRLFF. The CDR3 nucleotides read TGTGCCAGCAGCGGTGGCTCGGGGACAAGACTGTTTTTT.